This T cell receptor beta chain was sequenced in a study of blood T cells in healthy people across ages. Regarding the study as a whole: Unsorted PBMCs prevented conclusive naive versus antigen-experienced comparison.

Unmatched junction bases numbered 8, after V lost 6 bases and J lost 4 bases. Germline V gives CDR1 DFQATT, CDR2 SNEGSKA (reference sequence). The CDR3 has 13 residues. Isolation yielded PBMCs, at least 7 million per sample, in every case. With a J-beta primer mix and a sample-barcoded 5' primer, a second PCR ran about 7 to 12 cycles. Each CDR3 protein is one row after TCRdb ran MiXCR on the 5' RACE reads. The sample includes about 1.8 million distinct CDR3 sequences, approximately 50% of them seen just once. This clonotype was seen only a few times. Its antigen is unknown. Sequencing input: blood. The chain carries TRBV20-1 and TRBJ2-7; TRBD2 matches at 8 bases. The origin of this receptor is a woman aged 40 to 50 in good health. CDR3 loop: CSAPPAGGYEQYF. As DNA, the CDR3 is TGCAGTGCCCCCCCCGCGGGGGGTTACGAGCAGTACTTC.